The clone carrying this T cell receptor (beta chain) has a count of ten or more. Its target is not known. This entry comes from a study of regulatory T cells in long-lasting Graves disease. Study-wide results and caveats: When disease was persistent, TRBV28, TRBJ1-2 and TRBJ2-5 were the favored segments. Peripheral blood alone, not thyroid tissue, underwent study.

The time point: newly diagnosed GD, antithyroid drugs for less than 3 months. Isolated PBMC RNA provided the starting material for the TCR library. Building the TCR beta libraries relied on iRepertoire HTBI primers, and CDR3 regions underwent Arm-PCR. One entry per CDR3 protein results from TCRdb running MiXCR on the multiplex PCR reads. The repertoire holds around 230,000 distinct CDR3 sequences, with about 17% as singletons. Trimming shortened V by 5 bases and J by 7 bases, and 12 bases separated the two germline ends. The CDR3 totals 14 residues. The germline V gene encodes CDR1 KGHSH and CDR2 LQKENI.

Sequenced here: peripheral blood mononuclear cells (PBMCs), sampled at new diagnosis, from a patient treated with antithyroid drugs. This rearrangement joins TRBV18 to TRBJ1-6, with a weak D call TRBD1 (6 bases). The receptor comes from a female donor with Graves disease. The CDR3 DNA reads TGTGCCAGCTCATCGGGGGCGCGGAATTCACCCCTCCACTTT. This translates into CASSSGARNSPLHF.